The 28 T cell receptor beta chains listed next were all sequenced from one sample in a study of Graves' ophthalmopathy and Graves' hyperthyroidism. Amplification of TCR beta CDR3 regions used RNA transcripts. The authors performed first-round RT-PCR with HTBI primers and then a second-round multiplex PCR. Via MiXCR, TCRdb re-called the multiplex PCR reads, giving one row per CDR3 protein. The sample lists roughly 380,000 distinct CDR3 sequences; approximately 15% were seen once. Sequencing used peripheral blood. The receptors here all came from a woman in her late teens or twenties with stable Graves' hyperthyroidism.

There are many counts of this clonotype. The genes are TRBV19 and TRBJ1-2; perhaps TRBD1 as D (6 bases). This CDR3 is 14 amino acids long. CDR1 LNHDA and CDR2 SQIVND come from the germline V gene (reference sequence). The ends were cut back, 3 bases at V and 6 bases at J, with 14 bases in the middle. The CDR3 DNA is TGTGCCAGTAGTATGGGGCAGGGGAAGCATGGCTACACCTTC. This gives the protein CASSMGQGKHGYTF.

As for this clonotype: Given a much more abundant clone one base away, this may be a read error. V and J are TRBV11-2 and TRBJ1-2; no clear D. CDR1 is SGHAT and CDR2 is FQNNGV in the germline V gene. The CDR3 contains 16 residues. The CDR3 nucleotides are TGTGCCAGCAGCTTATTCCCAGGAGCTTCTAACTATGGCTCCACCTTC. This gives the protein CASSLFPGASNYGSTF. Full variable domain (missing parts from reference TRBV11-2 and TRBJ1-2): EAGVAQSPRYKIIEKRQSVAFWCNPISGHATLYWYQQILGQGPKLLIQFQNNGVVDDSQLPKDRFSAERLKGVDSTLKIQPAKLEDSAVYLCASSLFPGASNYGSTFGSGTRLTVV.

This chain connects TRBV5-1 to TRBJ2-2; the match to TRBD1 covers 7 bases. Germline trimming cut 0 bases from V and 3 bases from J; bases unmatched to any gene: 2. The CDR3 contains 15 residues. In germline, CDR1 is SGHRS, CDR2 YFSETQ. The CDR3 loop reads CASSLVQGYTGELFF. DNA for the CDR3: TGCGCCAGCAGCTTGGTACAGGGGTACACCGGGGAGCTGTTTTTT. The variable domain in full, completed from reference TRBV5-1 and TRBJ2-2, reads KAGVTQTPRYLIKTRGQQVTLSCSPISGHRSVSWYQQTPGQGLQFLFEYFSETQRNKGNFPGRFSGRQFSNSRSEMNVSTLELGDSALYLCASSLVQGYTGELFFGEGSRLTVL.

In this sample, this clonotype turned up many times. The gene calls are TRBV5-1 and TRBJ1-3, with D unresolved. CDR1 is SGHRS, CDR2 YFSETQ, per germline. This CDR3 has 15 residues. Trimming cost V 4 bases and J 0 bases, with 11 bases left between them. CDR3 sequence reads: CASSPLGYSGNTIYF. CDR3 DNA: TGCGCCAGCAGCCCGCTGGGCTACTCTGGAAACACCATATATTTT.

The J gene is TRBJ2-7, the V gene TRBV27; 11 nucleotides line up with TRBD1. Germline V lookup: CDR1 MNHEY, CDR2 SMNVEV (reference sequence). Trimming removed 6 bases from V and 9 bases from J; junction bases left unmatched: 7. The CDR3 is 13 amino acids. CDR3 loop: CASSGQGAVGQYF. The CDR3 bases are TGTGCCAGCAGCGGACAGGGGGCGGTCGGGCAGTACTTC.

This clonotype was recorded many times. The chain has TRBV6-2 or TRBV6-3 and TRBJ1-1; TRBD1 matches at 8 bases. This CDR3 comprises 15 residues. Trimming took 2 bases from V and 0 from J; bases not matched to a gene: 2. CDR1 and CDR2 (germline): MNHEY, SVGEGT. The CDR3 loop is CASSYGQGMNTEAFF. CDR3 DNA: TGTGCCAGCAGTTACGGACAGGGAATGAACACTGAAGCTTTCTTT.

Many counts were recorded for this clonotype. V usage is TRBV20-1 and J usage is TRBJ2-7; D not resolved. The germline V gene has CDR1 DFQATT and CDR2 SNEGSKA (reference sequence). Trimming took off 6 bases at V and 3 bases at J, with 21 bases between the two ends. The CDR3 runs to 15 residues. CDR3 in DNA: TGCAGTGCGGAGAGCCCCCGAGACAAGAGCTACGAGCAGTACTTC. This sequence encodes CSAESPRDKSYEQYF.

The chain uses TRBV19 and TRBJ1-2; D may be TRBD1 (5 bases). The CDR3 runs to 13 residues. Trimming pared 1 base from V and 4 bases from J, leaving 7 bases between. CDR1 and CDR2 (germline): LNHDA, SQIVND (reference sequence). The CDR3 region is CASSIGDSYGYTF. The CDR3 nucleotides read TGTGCCAGTAGTATAGGAGACAGCTATGGCTACACCTTC.

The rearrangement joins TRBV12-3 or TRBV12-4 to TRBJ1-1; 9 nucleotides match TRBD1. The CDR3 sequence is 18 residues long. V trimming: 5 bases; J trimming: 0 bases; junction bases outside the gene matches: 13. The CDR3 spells CASSHTQGAIGMNTEAFF. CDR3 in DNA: TGTGCCAGCAGTCACACACAGGGGGCCATCGGAATGAACACTGAAGCTTTCTTT.

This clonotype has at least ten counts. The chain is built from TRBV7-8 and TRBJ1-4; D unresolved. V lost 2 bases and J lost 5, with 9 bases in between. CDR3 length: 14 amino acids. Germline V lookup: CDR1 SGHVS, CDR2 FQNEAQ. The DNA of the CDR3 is TGTGCCAGCAGCTTATCAGAGTCGAATGAAAAACTGTTTTTT. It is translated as CASSLSESNEKLFF.

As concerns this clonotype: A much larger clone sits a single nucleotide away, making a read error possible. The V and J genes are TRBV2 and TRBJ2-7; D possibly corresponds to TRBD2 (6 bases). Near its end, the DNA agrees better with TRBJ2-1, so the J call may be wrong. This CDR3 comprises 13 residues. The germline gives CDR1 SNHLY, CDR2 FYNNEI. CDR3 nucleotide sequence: TGTGCCAGCTGGGGGACTGGAGGCTACGAGCAGTTCTTC. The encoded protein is CASWGTGGYEQFF.

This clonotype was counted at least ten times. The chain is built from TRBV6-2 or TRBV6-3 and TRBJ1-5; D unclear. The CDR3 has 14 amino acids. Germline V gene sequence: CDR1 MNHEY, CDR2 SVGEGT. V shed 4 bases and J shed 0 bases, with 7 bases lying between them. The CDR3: CASSFQYSNQPQHF. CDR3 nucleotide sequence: TGTGCCAGCAGTTTTCAGTATAGCAATCAGCCCCAGCATTTT.

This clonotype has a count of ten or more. The CDR3 DNA follows: TGCAGTGCAGGGACTCCGTACCAAGAGACCCAGTACTTC. This codes for CSAGTPYQETQYF. The chain is built from TRBV20-1 and TRBJ2-5, with a weak D call TRBD2 (6 bases). Trimming stripped 6 bases from V and 0 bases from J, with 11 bases between. The CDR3 spans 13 residues. Germline V gene lookup returns CDR1 DFQATT and CDR2 SNEGSKA (reference sequence).

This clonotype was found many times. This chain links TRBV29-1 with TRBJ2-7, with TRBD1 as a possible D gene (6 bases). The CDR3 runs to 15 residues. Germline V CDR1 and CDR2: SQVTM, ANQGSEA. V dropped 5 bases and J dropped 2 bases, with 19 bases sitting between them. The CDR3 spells CSVFPPGQSAYEQYF. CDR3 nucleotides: TGCAGCGTTTTTCCTCCGGGACAATCCGCCTACGAGCAGTACTTC.

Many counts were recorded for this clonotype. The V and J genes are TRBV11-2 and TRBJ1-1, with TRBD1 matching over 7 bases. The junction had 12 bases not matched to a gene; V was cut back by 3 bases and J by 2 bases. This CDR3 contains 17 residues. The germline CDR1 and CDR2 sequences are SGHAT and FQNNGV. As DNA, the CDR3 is TGTGCCAGCAGCTTTCGGGGACAGAAGACCACTAACACTGAAGCTTTCTTT. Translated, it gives CASSFRGQKTTNTEAFF.

The chain's CDR3 is CASSSRRVYEQYF. The CDR3 region has the DNA TGTGCCAGCAGCTCACGACGGGTATACGAGCAGTACTTC. The chain carries TRBV11-3 and TRBJ2-7; the D is unclear. Germline CDR1 is SGHNT and CDR2 is YENEEA. The CDR3 has 13 amino acids. V lost 4 bases and J lost 4, with 11 bases in between.

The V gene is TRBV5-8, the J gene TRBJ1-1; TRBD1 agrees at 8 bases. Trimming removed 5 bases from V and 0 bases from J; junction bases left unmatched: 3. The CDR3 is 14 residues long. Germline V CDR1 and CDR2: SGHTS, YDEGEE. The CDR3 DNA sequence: TGTGCCAGCAGGCGGACAGGGATGAACACTGAAGCTTTCTTT. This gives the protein CASRRTGMNTEAFF. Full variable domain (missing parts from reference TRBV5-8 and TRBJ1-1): EAGVTQSPTHLIKTRGQQATLRCSPISGHTSVYWYQQALGLGLQFLLWYDEGEERNRGNFPPRFSGRQFPNYSSELNVNALELEDSALYLCASRRTGMNTEAFFGQGTRLTVV.

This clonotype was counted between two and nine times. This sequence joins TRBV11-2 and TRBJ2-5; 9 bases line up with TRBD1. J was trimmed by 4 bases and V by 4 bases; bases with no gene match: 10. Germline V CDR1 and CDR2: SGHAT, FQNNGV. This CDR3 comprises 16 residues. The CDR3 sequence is CASSSHRGRRGETQYF. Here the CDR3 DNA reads TGTGCCAGCAGCTCCCACAGGGGGCGGAGAGGAGAGACCCAGTACTTC.

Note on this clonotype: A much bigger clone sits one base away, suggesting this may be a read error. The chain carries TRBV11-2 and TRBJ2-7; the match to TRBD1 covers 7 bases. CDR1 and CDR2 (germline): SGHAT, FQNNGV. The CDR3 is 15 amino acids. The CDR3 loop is CAISLWGQINYEQYF. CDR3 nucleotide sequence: TGTGCCATCAGCTTATGGGGACAGATTAACTACGAGCAGTACTTC.

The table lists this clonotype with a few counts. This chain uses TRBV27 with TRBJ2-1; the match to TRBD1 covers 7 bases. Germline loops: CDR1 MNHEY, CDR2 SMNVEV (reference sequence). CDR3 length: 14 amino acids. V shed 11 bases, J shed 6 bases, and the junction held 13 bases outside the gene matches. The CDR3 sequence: CAPSKRDRFNEQFF. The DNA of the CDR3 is TGTGCCCCCAGCAAGAGGGACAGATTCAATGAGCAGTTCTTC.

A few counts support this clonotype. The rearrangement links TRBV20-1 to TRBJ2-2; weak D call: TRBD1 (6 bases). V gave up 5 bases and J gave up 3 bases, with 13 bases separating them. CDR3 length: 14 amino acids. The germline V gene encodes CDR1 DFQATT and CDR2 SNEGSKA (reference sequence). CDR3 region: CSALNREDTGELFF. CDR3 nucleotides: TGCAGTGCTCTTAACAGGGAAGACACCGGGGAGCTGTTTTTT.

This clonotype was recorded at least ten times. The CDR3 reads CASSLFLRQQETQYF. CDR3 sequence (DNA): TGTGCCAGCAGCTTGTTTCTGCGGCAGCAAGAGACCCAGTACTTC. This chain connects TRBV7-9 to TRBJ2-5, with unresolved D. Germline CDR1 reads SEHNR; CDR2 reads FQNEAQ (reference sequence). Between the trimmed V and J ends, which lost 3 bases and 2 bases, there was a span of 13 bases. The CDR3 totals 15 residues.

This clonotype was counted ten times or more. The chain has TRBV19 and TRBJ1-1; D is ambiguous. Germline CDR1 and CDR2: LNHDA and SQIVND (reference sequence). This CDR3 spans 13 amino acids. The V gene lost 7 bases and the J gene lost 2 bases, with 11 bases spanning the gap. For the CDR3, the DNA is TGTGCCAGTACCATGACTCTTAACACTGAAGCTTTCTTT. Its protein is CASTMTLNTEAFF.

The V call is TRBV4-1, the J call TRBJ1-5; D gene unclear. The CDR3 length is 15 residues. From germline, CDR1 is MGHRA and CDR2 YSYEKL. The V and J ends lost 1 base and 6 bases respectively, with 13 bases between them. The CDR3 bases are TGCGCCAGCAGCCAAGGCCCCGGGTTGGGTCAGCCCCAGCATTTT. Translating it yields CASSQGPGLGQPQHF.

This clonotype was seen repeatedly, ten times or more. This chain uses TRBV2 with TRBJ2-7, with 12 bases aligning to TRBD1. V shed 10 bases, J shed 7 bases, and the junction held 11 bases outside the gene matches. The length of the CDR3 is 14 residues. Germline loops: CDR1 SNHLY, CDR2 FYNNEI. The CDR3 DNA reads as TGTGCCATCGTCCCGGGACAGGGGGCGCGGGAGCAGTACTTC. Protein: CAIVPGQGAREQYF.

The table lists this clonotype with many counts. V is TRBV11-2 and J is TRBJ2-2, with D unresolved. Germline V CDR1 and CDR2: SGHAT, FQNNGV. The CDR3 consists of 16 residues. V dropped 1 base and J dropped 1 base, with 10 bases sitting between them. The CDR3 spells CASSLGWQMNTGELFF. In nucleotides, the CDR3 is TGTGCCAGCAGCTTAGGGTGGCAGATGAACACCGGGGAGCTGTTTTTT.

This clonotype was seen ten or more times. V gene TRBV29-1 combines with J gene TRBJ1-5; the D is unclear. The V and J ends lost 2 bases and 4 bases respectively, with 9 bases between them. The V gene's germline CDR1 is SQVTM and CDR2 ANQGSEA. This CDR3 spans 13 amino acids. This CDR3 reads CSVEINRNQPQHF. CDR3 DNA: TGCAGCGTTGAAATAAATAGGAATCAGCCCCAGCATTTT.

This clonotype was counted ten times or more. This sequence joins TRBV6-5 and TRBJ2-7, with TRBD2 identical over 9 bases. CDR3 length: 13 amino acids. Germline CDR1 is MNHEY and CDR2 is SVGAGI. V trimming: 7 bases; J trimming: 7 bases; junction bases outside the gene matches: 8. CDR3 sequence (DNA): TGTGCCAGCAAGAACGCGGGGGGGTTTGAGCAGTACTTC. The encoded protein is CASKNAGGFEQYF.